This is a list of T cell receptor beta chains from one sample in a study of T cells after yellow fever vaccination. MiXCR was run by TCRdb on the 5' RACE reads, yielding one entry per CDR3 protein. There are a few hundred thousand distinct CDR3 sequences in the sample; about 4% occur only once, and 20% to 25% lies in the top ten. The sample was PBMCs, taken 5 days after the yellow fever booster vaccination. These receptors came from a man between 18 and 29 years old who received the YFV17D yellow fever vaccine. Both conserved end residues are trimmed from each CDR3.

j_gene: TRBJ2-3; v_gene: TRBV4-3; CDR3aa: ASSQAPDSQKY
j_gene: TRBJ2-3; v_gene: TRBV3-1; CDR3aa: ASSLRTDNTDTQY
j_gene: TRBJ1-4; v_gene: TRBV18; CDR3aa: ASSPPLLGGEKLF
j_gene: TRBJ1-3; v_gene: TRBV15; CDR3aa: ATSRDKGVSGNTIY
j_gene: TRBJ2-5; v_gene: TRBV3-1; CDR3aa: ASSLQRGEGETQY
j_gene: TRBJ2-2; v_gene: TRBV12-3/TRBV12-4; CDR3aa: ASSHEGAPTGELF
j_gene: TRBJ2-3; v_gene: TRBV20-1; CDR3aa: SGGSGVTTDTQY
j_gene: TRBJ1-1; v_gene: TRBV4-3; CDR3aa: ASSQDRSGGTEAF
j_gene: TRBJ2-1; v_gene: TRBV4-2; CDR3aa: ASSQDRLGLYNEQF
j_gene: TRBJ2-7; v_gene: TRBV6-5; CDR3aa: ASSYSTAYEQY
j_gene: TRBJ1-5; v_gene: TRBV19; CDR3aa: ASGEEAGGLNQPQH
j_gene: TRBJ2-2; v_gene: TRBV6-5; CDR3aa: ASTLRGWGTGELF
j_gene: TRBJ1-5; v_gene: TRBV14; CDR3aa: ASPVGGCNQPQH
j_gene: TRBJ1-1; v_gene: TRBV6-5; CDR3aa: ASRTGRMNTEAF
j_gene: TRBJ1-1; v_gene: TRBV5-1; CDR3aa: ASSSLWGNTEAF
j_gene: TRBJ1-1; v_gene: TRBV5-5; CDR3aa: ASSFGTAHMNTEAF